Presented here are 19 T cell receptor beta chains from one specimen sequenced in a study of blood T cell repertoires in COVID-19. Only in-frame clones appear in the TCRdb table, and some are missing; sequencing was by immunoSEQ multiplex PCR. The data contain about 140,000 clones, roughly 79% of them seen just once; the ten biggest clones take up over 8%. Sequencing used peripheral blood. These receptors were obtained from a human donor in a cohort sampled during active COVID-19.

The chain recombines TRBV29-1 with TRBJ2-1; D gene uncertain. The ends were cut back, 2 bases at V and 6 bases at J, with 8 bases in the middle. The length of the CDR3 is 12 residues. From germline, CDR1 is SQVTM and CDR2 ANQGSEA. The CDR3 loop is CSVEITGNEQFF. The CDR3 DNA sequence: TGCAGCGTTGAAATAACGGGCAATGAGCAGTTCTTC.

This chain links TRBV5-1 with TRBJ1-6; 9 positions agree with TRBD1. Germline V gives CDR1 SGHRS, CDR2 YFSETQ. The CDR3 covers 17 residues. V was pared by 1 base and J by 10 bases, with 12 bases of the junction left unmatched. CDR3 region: CASSLSLLQGASSPLHF. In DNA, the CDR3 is TGCGCCAGCAGCTTGAGTCTTTTACAGGGGGCCAGCTCACCCCTCCACTTT.

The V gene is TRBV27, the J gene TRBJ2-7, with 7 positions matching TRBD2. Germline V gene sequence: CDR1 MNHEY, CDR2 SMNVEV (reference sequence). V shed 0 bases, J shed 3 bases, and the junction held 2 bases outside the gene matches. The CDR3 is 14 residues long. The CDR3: CASSLSGGFYEQYF. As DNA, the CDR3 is TGTGCCAGCAGTTTATCGGGGGGGTTCTACGAGCAGTACTTC.

The chain's CDR3 is CSVGTSGSGDTQYF. CDR3 DNA: TGCAGCGTTGGGACTAGCGGGAGTGGCGATACGCAGTATTTT. The chain recombines TRBV29-1 with TRBJ2-3; 13 nucleotides align to TRBD2. V dropped 4 bases and J dropped 6; count of bases not matched to a gene: 4. There are 14 residues in the CDR3. Germline assignment: CDR1 SQVTM and CDR2 ANQGSEA.

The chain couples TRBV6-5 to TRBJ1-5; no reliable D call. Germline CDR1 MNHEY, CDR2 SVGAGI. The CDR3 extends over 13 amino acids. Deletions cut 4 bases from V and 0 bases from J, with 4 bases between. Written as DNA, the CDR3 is TGTGCCAGCAGTTTACATAGCAATCAGCCCCAGCATTTT. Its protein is CASSLHSNQPQHF.

The CDR3 loop reads CASSYRLRGITEAFF. The CDR3 nucleotides read TGCGCCAGCAGCTACCGGCTCAGGGGGATCACTGAAGCTTTCTTT. This rearrangement joins TRBV5-1 to TRBJ1-1; the match to TRBD1 covers 7 bases. The CDR3 totals 15 residues. V trimming: 3 bases; J trimming: 4 bases; junction bases outside the gene matches: 9. The germline V gene has CDR1 SGHRS and CDR2 YFSETQ.

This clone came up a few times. CDR3 loop: CASSEPGFNSPLHF. The CDR3 nucleotides are TGTGCCAGCAGTGAACCGGGGTTTAATTCACCCCTCCACTTT. The chain uses TRBV25-1 and TRBJ1-6, with D hard to call. CDR1 is MGHDK and CDR2 is SYGVNS in the germline V gene. The CDR3 covers 14 residues. Between the trimmed V and J ends, which lost 2 bases and 6 bases, there was a span of 8 bases.

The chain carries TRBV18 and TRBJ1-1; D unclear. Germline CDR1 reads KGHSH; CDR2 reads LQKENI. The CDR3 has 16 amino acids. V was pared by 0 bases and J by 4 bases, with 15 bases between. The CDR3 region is CASSPPLMRGGTEAFF. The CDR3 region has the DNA TGTGCCAGCTCACCACCTCTAATGAGAGGTGGCACTGAAGCTTTCTTT.

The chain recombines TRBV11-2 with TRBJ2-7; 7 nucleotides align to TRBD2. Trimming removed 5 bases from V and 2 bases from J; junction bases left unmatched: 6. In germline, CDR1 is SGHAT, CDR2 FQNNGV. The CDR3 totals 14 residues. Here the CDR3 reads CASSHPGGTYEQYF. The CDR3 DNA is TGTGCCAGCAGCCACCCGGGAGGAACCTACGAGCAGTACTTC.

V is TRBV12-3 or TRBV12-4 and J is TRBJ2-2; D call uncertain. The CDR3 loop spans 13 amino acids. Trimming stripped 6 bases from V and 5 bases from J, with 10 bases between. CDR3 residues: CASSRPRTGELFF. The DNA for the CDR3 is TGTGCCAGCAGCCGACCTAGAACCGGGGAGCTGTTTTTT.

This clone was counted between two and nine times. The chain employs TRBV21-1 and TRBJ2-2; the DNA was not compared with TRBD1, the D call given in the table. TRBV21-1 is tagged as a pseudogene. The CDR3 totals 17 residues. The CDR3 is CASSKERTDRVLGELFF. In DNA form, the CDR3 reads TGTGCCAGCAGCAAAGAACGAACCGACAGGGTTCTCGGGGAGCTGTTTTTT.

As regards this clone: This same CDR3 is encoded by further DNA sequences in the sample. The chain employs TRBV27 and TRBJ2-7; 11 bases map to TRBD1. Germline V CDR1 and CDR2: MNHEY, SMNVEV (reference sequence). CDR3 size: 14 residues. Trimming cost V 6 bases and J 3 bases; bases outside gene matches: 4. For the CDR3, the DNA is TGTGCCAGCAGCCCCGGGACAGGGGGCTACGAGCAGTACTTC. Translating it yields CASSPGTGGYEQYF.

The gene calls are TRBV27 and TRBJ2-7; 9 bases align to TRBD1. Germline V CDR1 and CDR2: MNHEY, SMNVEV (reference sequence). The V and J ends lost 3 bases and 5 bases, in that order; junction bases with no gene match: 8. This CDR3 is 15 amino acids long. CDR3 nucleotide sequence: TGTGCCAGCAGTTTCGGGACAGGGCGGTGGAACGAGCAGTACTTC. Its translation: CASSFGTGRWNEQYF.

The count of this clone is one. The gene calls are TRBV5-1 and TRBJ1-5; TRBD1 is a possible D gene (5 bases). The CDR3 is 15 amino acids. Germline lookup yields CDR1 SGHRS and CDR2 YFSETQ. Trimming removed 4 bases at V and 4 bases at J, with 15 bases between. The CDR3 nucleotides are TGCGCCAGCAGCCCCAAGGCGGGGACTAATCAGCCCCAGCATTTT. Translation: CASSPKAGTNQPQHF. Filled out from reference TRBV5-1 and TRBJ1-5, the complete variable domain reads KAGVTQTPRYLIKTRGQQVTLSCSPISGHRSVSWYQQTPGQGLQFLFEYFSETQRNKGNFPGRFSGRQFSNSRSEMNVSTLELGDSALYLCASSPKAGTNQPQHFGDGTRLSIL.

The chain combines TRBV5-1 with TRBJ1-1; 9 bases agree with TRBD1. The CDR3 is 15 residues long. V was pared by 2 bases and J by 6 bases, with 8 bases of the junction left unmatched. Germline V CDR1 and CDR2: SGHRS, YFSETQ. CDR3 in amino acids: CASSFRDREMSEAFF. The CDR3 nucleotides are TGCGCCAGCAGCTTCCGGGACAGGGAGATGTCTGAAGCTTTCTTT.

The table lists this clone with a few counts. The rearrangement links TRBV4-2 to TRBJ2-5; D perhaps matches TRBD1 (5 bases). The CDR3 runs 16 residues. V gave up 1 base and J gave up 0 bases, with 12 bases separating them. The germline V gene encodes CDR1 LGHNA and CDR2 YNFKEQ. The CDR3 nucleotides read TGTGCCAGCAGCCAAGGAAGGGCAGGGAACCAAGAGACCCAGTACTTC. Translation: CASSQGRAGNQETQYF.

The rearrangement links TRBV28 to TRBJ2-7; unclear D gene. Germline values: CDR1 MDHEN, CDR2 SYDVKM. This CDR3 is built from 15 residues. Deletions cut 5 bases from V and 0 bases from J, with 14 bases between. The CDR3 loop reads CASSALGVSSYEQYF. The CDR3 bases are TGTGCCAGCAGTGCCCTTGGAGTTAGCTCCTACGAGCAGTACTTC. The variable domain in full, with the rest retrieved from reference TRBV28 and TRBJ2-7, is DVKVTQSSRYLVKRTGEKVFLECVQDMDHENMFWYRQDPGLGLRLIYFSYDVKMKEKGDIPEGYSVSREKKERFSLILESASTNQTSMYLCASSALGVSSYEQYFGPGTRLTVT.

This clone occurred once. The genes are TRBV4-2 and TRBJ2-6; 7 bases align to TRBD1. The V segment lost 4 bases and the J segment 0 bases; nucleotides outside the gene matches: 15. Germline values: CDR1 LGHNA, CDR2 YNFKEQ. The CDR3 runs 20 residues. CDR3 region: CASSRLGPGQVGSGANVLTF. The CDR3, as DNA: TGTGCCAGCAGCCGTCTTGGACCCGGACAGGTCGGCTCTGGGGCCAACGTCCTGACTTTC.

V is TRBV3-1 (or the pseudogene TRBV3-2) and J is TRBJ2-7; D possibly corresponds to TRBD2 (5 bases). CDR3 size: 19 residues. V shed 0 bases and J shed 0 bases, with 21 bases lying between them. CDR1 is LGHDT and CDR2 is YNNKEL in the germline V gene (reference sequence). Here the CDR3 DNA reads TGTGCCAGCAGCCAAGAACACGTTGGGGTAACTAGGAGCTCCTACGAGCAGTACTTC. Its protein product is CASSQEHVGVTRSSYEQYF.